This T cell receptor (beta chain) was documented in a study of blood T cell repertoires in COVID-19. Some clones are missing from TCRdb's copy, which holds only in-frame ones; the method was immunoSEQ multiplex PCR. The sample shows tens of thousands of clones, 79% of them seen only once. Germline-derived CDR1 and CDR2 are GTSNPN and SVGIG (reference sequence). Trimming took 4 bases from V and 5 from J, leaving 9 bases between them. The CDR3 loop spans 13 amino acids. This receptor was obtained from a man in his 70s with acute or convalescent COVID-19. Sequencing used peripheral blood. The chain has TRBV30 and TRBJ1-6; D perhaps matches TRBD1 (5 bases). The CDR3 loop is CAWTDSNNSPLHF. The DNA for the CDR3 is TGTGCCTGGACCGACAGCAATAATTCACCCCTCCACTTT.